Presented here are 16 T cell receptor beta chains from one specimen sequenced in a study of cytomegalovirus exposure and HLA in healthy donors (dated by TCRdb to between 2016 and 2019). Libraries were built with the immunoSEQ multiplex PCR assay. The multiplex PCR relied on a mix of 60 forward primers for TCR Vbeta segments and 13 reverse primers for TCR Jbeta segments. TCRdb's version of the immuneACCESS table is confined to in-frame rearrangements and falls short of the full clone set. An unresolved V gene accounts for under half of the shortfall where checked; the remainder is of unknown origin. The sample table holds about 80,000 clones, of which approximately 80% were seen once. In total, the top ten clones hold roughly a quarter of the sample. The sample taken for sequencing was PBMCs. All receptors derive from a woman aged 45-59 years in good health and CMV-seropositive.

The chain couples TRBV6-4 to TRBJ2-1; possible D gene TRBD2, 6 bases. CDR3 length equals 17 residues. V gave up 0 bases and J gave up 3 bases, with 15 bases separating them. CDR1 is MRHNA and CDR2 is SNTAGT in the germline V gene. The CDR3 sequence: CASSDSKTTRGYNEQFF. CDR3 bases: TGTGCCAGCAGTGACTCGAAGACGACTAGGGGCTACAATGAGCAGTTCTTC.

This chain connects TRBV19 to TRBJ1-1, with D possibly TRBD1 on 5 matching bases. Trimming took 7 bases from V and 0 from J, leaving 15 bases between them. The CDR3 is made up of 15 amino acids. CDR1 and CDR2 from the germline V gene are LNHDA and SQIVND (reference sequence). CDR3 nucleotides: TGTGCCAGTACCGAATGGGGGGAACTGAACACTGAAGCTTTCTTT. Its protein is CASTEWGELNTEAFF.

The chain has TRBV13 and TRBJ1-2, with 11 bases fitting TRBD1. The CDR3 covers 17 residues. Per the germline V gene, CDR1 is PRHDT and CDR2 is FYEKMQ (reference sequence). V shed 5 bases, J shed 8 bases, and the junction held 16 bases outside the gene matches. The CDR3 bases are TGTGCCAGCAGCCAAACCGAAGCTGGACAGGGGGCCGGGGGCTACACCTTC. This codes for CASSQTEAGQGAGGYTF.

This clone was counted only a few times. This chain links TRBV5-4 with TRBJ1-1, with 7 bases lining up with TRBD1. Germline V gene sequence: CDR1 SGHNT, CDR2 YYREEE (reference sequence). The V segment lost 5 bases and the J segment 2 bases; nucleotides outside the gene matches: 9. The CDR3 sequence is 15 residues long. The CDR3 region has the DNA TGTGCCAGCAGACAGGGACAGTTCAGAAACACTGAAGCTTTCTTT. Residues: CASRQGQFRNTEAFF.

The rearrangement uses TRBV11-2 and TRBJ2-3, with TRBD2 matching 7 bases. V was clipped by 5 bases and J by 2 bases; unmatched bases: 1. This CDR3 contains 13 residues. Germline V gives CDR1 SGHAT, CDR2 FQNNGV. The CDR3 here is CASSRDYTDTQYF. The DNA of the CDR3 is TGTGCCAGCAGCAGGGACTACACAGATACGCAGTATTTT.

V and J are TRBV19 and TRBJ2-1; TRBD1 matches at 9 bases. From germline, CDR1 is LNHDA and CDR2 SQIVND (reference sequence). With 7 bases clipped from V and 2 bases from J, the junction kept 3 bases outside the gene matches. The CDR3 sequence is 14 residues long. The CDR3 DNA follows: TGTGCCAGTAAGGGACAGGGAACCTACAATGAGCAGTTCTTC. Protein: CASKGQGTYNEQFF.

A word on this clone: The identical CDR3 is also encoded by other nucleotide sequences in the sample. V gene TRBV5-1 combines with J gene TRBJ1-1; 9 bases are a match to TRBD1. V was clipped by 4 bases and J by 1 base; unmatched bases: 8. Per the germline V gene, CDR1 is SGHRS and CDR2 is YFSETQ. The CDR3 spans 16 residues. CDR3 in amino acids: CASSAGTGLTNTEAFF. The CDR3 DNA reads TGCGCCAGCAGCGCCGGGACAGGGTTAACGAACACTGAAGCTTTCTTT.

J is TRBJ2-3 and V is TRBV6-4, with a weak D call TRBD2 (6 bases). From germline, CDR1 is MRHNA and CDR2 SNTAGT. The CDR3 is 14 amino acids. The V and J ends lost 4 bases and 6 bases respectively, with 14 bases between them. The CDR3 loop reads CASSGLGGQDTQYF. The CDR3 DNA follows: TGTGCCAGCAGTGGACTAGGTGGGCAGGATACGCAGTATTTT.

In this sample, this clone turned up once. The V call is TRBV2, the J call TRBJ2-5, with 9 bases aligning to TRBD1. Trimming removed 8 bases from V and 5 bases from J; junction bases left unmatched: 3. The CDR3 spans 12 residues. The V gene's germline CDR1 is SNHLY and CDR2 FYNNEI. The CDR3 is CASGQGRETQYF. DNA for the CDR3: TGTGCCAGCGGACAGGGGAGGGAGACCCAGTACTTC.

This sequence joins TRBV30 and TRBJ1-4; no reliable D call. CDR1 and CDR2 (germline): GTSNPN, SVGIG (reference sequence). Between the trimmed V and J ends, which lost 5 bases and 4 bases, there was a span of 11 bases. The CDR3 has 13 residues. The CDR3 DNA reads TGTGCCTGGGAGGGAAATGGTAATGAAAAACTGTTTTTT. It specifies CAWEGNGNEKLFF.

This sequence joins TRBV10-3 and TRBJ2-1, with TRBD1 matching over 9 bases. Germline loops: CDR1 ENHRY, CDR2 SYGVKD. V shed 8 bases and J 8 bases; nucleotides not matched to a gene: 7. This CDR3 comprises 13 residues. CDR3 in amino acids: CAIRDRVRDEQFF. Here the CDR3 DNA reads TGTGCCATCCGGGACAGGGTCCGAGATGAGCAGTTCTTC.

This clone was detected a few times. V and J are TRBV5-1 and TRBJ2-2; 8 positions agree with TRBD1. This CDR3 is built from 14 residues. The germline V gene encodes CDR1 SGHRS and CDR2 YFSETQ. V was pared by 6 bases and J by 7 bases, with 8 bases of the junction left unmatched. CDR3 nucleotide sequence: TGCGCCAGCAACCTACAGGGGGGAGTCGGGGAGCTGTTTTTT. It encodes CASNLQGGVGELFF.

CDR3 sequence (DNA): TGTGCCAGCAGCCCCTGGGGAGCGGCGGAGACCCAGTACTTC. Residues: CASSPWGAAETQYF. The chain is built from TRBV5-4 and TRBJ2-5; perhaps TRBD2 as D (5 bases). Trimming stripped 4 bases from V and 5 bases from J, with 15 bases between. The CDR3 is made up of 14 amino acids. From germline, CDR1 is SGHNT and CDR2 YYREEE (reference sequence).

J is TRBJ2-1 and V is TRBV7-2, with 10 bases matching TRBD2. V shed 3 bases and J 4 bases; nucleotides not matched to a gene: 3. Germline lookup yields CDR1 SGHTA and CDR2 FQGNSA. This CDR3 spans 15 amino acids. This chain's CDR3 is CASSFEGLAYNEQFF. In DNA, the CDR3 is TGTGCCAGCAGCTTCGAGGGACTAGCGTACAATGAGCAGTTCTTC.

CDR3 amino acids: CASSLDRGSGSTEETQYF. Here the CDR3 DNA reads TGTGCCAGCAGCTTAGATCGGGGGAGCGGGAGTACGGAAGAGACCCAGTACTTC. The V call is TRBV11-3, the J call TRBJ2-5, with 8 nucleotides matching TRBD2. The CDR3 has 18 amino acids. Germline V gene sequence: CDR1 SGHNT, CDR2 YENEEA. The V gene end was trimmed by 0 bases and the J gene end by 3 bases; junction bases not matched to a gene: 12.

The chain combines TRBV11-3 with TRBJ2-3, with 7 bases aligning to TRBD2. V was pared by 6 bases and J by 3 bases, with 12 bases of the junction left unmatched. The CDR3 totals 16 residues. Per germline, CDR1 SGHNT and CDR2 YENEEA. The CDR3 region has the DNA TGTGCCAGCAGTTGGGGGAGGGACGAGGATACAGATACGCAGTATTTT. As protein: CASSWGRDEDTDTQYF.